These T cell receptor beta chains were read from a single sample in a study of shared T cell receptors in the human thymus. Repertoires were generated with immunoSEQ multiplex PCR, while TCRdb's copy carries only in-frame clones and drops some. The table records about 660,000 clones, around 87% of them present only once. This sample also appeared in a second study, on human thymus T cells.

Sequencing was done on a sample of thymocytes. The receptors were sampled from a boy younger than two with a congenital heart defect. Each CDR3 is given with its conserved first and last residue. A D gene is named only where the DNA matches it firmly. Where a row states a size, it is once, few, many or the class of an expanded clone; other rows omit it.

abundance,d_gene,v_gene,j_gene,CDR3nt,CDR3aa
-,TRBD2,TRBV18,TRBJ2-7,TGTGCCAGCTCATTTTCGAAGGGCCAGGGAGGGAACTACGAGCAGTACTTC,CASSFSKGQGGNYEQYF
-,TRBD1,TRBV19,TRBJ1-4,TGTGCCAGTCGAAAGGGGGGACAGGGGTCAACTAATGAAAAACTGTTTTTT,CASRKGGQGSTNEKLFF
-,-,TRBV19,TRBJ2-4,TGTGCCACCCCAGGTGCGGGAGCCAAAAACATTCAGTACTTC,CATPGAGAKNIQYF
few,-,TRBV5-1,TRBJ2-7,TGCGCCAGCAGCTTGGAGGTCGGGAGCCACGAGCAGTACTTC,CASSLEVGSHEQYF
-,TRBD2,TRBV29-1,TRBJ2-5,TGCAGCGTTGGTGGGACTAGCGGGAGTAAAGAGACCCAGTACTTC,CSVGGTSGSKETQYF
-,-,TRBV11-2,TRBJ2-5,TGTGCCAGCAGCTCCCGGCGGCAGCGTCCTACCCGAGAGACCCAGTACTTC,CASSSRRQRPTRETQYF
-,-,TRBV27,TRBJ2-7,TGTGCCAGCAGTTCGGAGCCCTTAATAAACGAGCAGTACTTC,CASSSEPLINEQYF
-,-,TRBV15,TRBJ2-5,TGTGCCACCCGTGGGACTGGTAAAGAGACCCAGTACTTC,CATRGTGKETQYF
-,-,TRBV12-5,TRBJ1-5,TGTGCTAGCAAGACACCTTATAGCAATCAGCCCCAGCATTTT,CASKTPYSNQPQHF
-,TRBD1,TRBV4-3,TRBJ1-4,TGCGCCAGCAGCCGCGGACCGACAGGGGGATTTGAAAAACTGTTTTTT,CASSRGPTGGFEKLFF
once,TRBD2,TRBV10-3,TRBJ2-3,TGTGCCATCTCCCCGGGACTAGCTCCCAATACGCAGTATTTT,CAISPGLAPNTQYF
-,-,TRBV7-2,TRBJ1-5,TGTGCCAGCAGCTTAGAACTATGTAATCAGCCCCAGCATTTT,CASSLELCNQPQHF
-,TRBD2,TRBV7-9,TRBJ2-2,TGTGCCAGCAGCTTATTTACTAGCGGGAGCTTCGGCGGGGAGCTGTTTTTT,CASSLFTSGSFGGELFF
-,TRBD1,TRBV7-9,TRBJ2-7,TGTGCCAGCAGCCCACAGACTACCCGACAGGGCCCGAGCTCCTACGAGCAGTACTTC,CASSPQTTRQGPSSYEQYF
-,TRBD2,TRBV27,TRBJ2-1,TGTGCCAGCAGCTTATGGACTAGCGGGAGCGGGGAGCAGTTCTTC,CASSLWTSGSGEQFF
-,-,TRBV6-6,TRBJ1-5,TGTGCCAGCAGTTACGTAGGGGCGCGCAATCAGCCCCAGCATTTT,CASSYVGARNQPQHF
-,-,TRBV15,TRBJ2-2,TGTGCCACCAGCAGAGAAGGTGGGGGGAAGCACACCGGGGAGCTGTTTTTT,CATSREGGGKHTGELFF
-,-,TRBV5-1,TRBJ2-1,TGCGCCAGCAGCTTCCAACCGCCGGGGGACAATGAGCAGTTCTTC,CASSFQPPGDNEQFF
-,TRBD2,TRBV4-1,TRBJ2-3,TGCGCCAGCAGCCAAGTAGGGCGGAGCGGGGCCACAGATACGCAGTATTTT,CASSQVGRSGATDTQYF
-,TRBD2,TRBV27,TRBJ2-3,TGTGCCAGCAGAGGACTAGCGGGAGAGACAGATACGCAGTATTTT,CASRGLAGETDTQYF
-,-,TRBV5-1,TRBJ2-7,TGCGCCAGCAGCTTGATACAGGGTTGGGTCTACGAGCAGTACTTC,CASSLIQGWVYEQYF
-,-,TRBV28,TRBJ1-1,TGTGCCAGCAGTTTATTTGCGGTAGGAAACACTGAAGCTTTCTTT,CASSLFAVGNTEAFF
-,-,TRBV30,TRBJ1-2,TGTGCCTGGAAGGGGCGGAACTATGGCTACACCTTC,CAWKGRNYGYTF
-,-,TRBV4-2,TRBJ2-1,TGTGCCAGCAGCCAAGAATCGGGAGTCATAATCGGGAATGAGCAGTTCTTC,CASSQESGVIIGNEQFF